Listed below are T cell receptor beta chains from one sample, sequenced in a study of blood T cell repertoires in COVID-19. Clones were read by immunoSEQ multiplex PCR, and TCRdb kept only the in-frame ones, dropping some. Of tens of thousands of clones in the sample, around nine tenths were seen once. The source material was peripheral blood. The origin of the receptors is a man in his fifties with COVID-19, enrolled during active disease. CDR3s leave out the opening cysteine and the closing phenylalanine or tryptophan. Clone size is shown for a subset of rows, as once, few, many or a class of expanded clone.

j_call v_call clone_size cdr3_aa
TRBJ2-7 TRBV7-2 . ASSFGGVGFYEQY
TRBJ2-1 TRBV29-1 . SVYDSYLTYNEQF
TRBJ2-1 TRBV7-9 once ASSLILAGYNEQF
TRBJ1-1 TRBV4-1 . ASSQDERDRGPMNTEAF
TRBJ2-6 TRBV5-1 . ASSLGLSSSGANVLT
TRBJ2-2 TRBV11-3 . ASSSGPNTGELF
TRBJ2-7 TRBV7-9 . ASSQDTGLGSYEQY
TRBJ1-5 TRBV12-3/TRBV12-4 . ASSWDTNQPQH
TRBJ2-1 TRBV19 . ASSSKGGGGYNEQF
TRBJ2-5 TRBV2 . ASSGNSQETQY
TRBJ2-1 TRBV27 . ASRARTGYNEQF
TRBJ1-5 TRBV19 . ASSISGDSNQPQH
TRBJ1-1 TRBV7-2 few ASSLDRNTEAF
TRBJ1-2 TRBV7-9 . ASSDDWGYT
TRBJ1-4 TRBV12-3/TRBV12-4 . ASSSGNEKLF
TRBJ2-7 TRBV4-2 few ASSQDGGSPSYEQY
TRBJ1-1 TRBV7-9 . ASSLVRGNTEAF
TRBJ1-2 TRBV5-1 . ASRVGLEYGYT
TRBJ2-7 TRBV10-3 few AIARQGNHEQY
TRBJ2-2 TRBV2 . ASKVGRTNTGELF
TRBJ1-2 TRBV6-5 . ASSWTGTRGYT
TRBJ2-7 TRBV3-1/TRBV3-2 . ASSQDRGPYEQY
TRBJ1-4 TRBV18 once ASSPNEEKLF
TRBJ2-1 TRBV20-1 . SASIAGGYYNEQF
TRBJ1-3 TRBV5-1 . ASSLKLDSTIY
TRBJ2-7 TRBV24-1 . ATKDAHGELGSYEQY
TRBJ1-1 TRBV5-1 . ASSTEPGAWTEAF
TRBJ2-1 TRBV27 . ASSPRLASNNEQF
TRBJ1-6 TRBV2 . ASSEQVNSPLH
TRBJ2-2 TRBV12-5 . ASASRSGTGELF
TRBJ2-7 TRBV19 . ASSPLAGGYEQY
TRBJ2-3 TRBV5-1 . ASVQGAVTDTQY
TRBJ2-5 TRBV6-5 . ASSYSTSDQETQY
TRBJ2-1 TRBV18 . ASSHGTSGRSYEQF
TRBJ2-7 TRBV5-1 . ASKPTSSSYEQY
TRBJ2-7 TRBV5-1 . ASSLSGQGASEQY
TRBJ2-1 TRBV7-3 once ASSLMSGSPGEQF
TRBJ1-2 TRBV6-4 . ASSTGTGGYT
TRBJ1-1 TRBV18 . ASSRLATRGTEAF
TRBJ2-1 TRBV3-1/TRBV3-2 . ASSPRVAGTNEQF
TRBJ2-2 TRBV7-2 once ASSSSGISNGELF